This TCR beta chain was captured in a study of beta chain features in type 1 diabetes. Regarding the study as a whole: Type 1 diabetes patients showed a moderate but significant shortening of TCRB CDR3s in all four CD4+ subsets. The naive, central memory and Treg TCRB repertoires showed an apparent similarity that was greater among patients than among healthy donors. Sequencing used cDNA, and cells with high TCR expression could therefore be over-represented. Insertions at VDJ junctions were less frequent in type 1 diabetes patients. These patients also deleted more nucleotides at the same junctions.

TCRB transcripts that were expressed got sequenced, as all of the isolated RNA had been reverse transcribed. Samples of naive, central memory and regulatory T cells yielded a mean of about 3.6 million reads. Only in-frame clones appear in the TCRdb table, and some are missing; sequencing was by immunoSEQ multiplex PCR. Found here are 550,000 to 850,000 clones, about an eighth of them singletons; the top ten hold 0.022%. Worth noting for this clone: Its matching antigen is unknown.

Losses at the gene ends were 5 bases for V and 0 bases for J; bases not matched to a gene: 6. The CDR3 runs 16 residues. The germline V gene has CDR1 SGHNT and CDR2 YYREEE (reference sequence). The sample consisted of naive CD4+ T cells from blood. J is TRBJ2-1 and V is TRBV5-4, with TRBD2 identical over 9 bases. The TCR was taken from a man aged 18 to 35 with type 1 diabetes. The CDR3: CASRRTSATSYNEQFF. The CDR3 bases are TGTGCCAGCAGACGGACTAGCGCCACCTCCTACAATGAGCAGTTCTTC.